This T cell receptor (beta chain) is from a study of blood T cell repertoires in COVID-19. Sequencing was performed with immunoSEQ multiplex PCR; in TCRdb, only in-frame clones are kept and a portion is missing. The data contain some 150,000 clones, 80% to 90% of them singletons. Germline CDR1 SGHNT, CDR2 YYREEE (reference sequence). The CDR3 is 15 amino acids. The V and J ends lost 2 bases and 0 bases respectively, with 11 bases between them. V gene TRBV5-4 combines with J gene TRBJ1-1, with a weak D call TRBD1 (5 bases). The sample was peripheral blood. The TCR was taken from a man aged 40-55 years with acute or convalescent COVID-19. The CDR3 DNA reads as TGTGCCAGCAGCTTAGATAGGGGCCTGAACACTGAAGCTTTCTTT. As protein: CASSLDRGLNTEAFF.